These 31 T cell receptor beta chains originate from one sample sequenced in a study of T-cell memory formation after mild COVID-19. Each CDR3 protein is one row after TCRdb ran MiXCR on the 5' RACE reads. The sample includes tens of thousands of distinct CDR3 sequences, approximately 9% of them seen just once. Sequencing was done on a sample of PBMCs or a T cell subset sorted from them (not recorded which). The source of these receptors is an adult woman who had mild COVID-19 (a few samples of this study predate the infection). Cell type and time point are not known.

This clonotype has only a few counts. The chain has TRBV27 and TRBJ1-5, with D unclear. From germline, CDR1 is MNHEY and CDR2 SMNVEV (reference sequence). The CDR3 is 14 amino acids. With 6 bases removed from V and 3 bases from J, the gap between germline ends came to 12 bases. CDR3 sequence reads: CASSSRHSNQPQHF. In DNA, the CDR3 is TGTGCCAGCAGCAGCAGACATTCCAATCAGCCCCAGCATTTT.

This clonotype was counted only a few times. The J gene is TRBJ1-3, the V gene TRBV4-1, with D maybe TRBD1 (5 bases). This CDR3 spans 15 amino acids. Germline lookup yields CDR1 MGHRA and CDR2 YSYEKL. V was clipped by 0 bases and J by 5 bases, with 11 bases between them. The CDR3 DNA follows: TGCGCCAGCAGCCAAGATCAGCGGGGGAGAAACACCATATATTTT. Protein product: CASSQDQRGRNTIYF.

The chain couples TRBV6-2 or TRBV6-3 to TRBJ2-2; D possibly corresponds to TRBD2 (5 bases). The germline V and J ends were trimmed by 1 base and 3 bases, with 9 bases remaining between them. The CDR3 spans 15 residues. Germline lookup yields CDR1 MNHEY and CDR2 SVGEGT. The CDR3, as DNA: TGTGCCAGCAGTTACTTGGGAGCCTACACCGGGGAGCTGTTTTTT. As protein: CASSYLGAYTGELFF.

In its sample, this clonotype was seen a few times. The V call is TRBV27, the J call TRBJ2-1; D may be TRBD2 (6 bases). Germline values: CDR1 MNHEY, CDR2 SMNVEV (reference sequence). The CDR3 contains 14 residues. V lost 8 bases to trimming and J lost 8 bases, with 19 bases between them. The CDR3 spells CASPAGGKGDEQFF. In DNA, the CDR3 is TGTGCCAGCCCGGCTGGGGGGAAGGGCGATGAGCAGTTCTTC.

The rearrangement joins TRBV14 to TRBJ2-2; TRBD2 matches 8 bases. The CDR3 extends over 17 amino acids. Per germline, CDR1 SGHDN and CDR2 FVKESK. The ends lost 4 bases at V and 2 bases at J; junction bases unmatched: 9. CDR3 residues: CASSPLFSGSNTGELFF. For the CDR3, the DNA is TGTGCCAGCAGCCCGCTCTTCAGCGGGAGTAACACCGGGGAGCTGTTTTTT.

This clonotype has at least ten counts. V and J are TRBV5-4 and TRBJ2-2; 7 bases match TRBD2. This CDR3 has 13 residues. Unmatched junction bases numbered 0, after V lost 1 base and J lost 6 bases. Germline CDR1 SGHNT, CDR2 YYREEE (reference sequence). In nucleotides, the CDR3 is TGTGCCAGCAGCTTGCTAGCGGCCGGGGAGCTGTTTTTT. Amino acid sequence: CASSLLAAGELFF.

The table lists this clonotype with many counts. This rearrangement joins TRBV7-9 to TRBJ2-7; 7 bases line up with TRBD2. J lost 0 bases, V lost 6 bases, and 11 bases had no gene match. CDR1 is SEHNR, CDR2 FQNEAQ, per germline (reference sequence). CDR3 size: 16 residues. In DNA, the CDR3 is TGTGCCAGCAGTCTCCCCAATAGCGGGCCCTCCTACGAGCAGTACTTC. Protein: CASSLPNSGPSYEQYF.

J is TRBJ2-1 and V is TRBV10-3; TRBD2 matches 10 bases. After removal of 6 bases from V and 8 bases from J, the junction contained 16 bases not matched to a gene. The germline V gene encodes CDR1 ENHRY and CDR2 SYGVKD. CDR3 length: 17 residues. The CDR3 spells CAISHSSGRAVFDEQFF. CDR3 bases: TGTGCCATCAGCCACTCCAGCGGGAGGGCCGTTTTCGATGAGCAGTTCTTC.

CDR3 amino acids: CSARVLKNIQYF. Here the CDR3 DNA reads TGCAGTGCTAGGGTCCTTAAAAACATTCAGTACTTC. The chain has TRBV20-1 and TRBJ2-4, with D unclear. This CDR3 comprises 12 residues. V dropped 3 bases and J dropped 4 bases, with 7 bases sitting between them. Germline V CDR1 and CDR2: DFQATT, SNEGSKA (reference sequence).

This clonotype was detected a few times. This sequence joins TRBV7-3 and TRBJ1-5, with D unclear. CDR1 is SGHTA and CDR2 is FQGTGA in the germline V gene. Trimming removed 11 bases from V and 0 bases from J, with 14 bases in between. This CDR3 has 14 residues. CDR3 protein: CAGLEGLSNQPQHF. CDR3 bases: TGTGCCGGGTTGGAGGGTCTTAGCAATCAGCCCCAGCATTTT.

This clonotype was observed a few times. In nucleotides, the CDR3 is TGTGCCACCAGCAGAGATCGGGGACAGGGGTTTGGGGCCAACGTCCTGACTTTC. Translated, it gives CATSRDRGQGFGANVLTF. This chain links TRBV15 with TRBJ2-6; 10 bases are a match to TRBD1. This CDR3 is built from 18 residues. V shed 0 bases and J 3 bases; nucleotides not matched to a gene: 5. CDR1 LNHNV and CDR2 YYDKDF come from the germline V gene (reference sequence). The whole variable domain, remainder taken from reference TRBV15 and TRBJ2-6, is DAMVIQNPRYQVTQFGKPVTLSCSQTLNHNVMYWYQQKSSQAPKLLFHYYDKDFNNEADTPDNFQSRRPNTSFCFLDIRSPGLGDTAMYLCATSRDRGQGFGANVLTFGAGSRLTVL.

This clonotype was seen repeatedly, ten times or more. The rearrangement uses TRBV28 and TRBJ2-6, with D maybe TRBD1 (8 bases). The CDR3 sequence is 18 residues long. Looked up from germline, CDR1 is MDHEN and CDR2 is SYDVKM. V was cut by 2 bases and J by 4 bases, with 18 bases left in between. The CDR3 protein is CASSLGTGGEIGANVLTF. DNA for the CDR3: TGTGCCAGCAGTTTAGGCACAGGGGGGGAGATCGGGGCCAACGTCCTGACTTTC.

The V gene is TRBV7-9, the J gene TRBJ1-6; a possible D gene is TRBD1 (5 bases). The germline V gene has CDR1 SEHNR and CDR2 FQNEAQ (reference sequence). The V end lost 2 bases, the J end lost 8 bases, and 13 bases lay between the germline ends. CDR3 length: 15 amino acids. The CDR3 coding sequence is TGTGCCAGCAGCTTAACTCAGGGAGGGGATTCACCCCTCCACTTT. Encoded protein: CASSLTQGGDSPLHF.

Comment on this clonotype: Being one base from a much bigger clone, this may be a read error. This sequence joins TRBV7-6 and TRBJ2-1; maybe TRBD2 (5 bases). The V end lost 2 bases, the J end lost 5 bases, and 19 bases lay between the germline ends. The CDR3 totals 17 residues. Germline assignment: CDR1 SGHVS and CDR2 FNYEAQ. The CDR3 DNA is TGTGCCAGCAGCTTACCTCCTAGCTGGAGTAGGGACAATGAGCAGTTCTTC. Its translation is CASSLPPSWSRDNEQFF.

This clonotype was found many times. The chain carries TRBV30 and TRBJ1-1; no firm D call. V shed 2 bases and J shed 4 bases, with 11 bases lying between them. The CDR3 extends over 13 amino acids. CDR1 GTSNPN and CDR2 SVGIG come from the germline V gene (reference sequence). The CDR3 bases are TGTGCCTGGAGTCGGGATCGGGGCACTGAAGCTTTCTTT. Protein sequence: CAWSRDRGTEAFF.

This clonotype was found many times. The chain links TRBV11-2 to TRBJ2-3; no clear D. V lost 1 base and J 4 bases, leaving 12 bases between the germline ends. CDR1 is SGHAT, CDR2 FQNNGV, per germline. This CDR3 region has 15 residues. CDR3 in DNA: TGTGCCAGCAGCTTAGTCGGGCTAGGACCAGATACGCAGTATTTT. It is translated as CASSLVGLGPDTQYF.

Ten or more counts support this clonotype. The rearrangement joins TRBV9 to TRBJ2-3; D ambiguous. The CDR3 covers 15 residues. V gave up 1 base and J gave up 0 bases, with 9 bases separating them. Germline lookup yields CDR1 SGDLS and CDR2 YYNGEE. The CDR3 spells CASSVLGRSTDTQYF. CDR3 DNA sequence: TGTGCCAGCAGCGTATTAGGACGGAGCACAGATACGCAGTATTTT.

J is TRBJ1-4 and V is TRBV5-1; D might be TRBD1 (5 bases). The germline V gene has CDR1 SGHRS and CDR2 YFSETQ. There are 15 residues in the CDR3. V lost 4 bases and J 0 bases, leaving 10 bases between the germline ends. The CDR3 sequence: CASSVGLPTNEKLFF. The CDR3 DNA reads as TGCGCCAGCAGCGTGGGACTGCCAACTAATGAAAAACTGTTTTTT.

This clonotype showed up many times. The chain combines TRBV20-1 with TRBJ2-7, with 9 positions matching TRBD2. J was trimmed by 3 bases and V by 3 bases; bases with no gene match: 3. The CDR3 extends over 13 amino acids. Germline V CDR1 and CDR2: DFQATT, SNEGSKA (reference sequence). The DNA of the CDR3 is TGCAGTGCTAGCGGGACTAGCAACTACGAGCAGTACTTC. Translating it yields CSASGTSNYEQYF.

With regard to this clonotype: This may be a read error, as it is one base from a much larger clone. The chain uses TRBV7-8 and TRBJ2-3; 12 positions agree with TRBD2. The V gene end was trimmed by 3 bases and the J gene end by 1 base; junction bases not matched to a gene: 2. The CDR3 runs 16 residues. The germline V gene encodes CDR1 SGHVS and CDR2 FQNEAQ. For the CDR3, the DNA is TGTGCCAGCAGCTTGACTAGCGGGGGCCGCACAGATACGCAGTATTTT. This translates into CASSLTSGGRTDTQYF.

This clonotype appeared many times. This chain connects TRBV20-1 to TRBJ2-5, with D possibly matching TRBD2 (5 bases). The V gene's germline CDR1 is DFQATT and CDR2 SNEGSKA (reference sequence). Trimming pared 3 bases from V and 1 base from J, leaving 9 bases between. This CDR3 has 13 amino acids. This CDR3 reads CSASPGIQETQYF. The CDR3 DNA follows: TGCAGTGCTAGTCCGGGGATCCAAGAGACCCAGTACTTC.

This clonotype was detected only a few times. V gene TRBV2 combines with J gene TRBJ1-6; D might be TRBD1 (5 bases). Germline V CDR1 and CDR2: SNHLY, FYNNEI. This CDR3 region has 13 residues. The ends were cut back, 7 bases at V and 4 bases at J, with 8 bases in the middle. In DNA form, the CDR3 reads TGTGCCAGCACGAGACAGTATAATTCACCCCTCCACTTT. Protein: CASTRQYNSPLHF.

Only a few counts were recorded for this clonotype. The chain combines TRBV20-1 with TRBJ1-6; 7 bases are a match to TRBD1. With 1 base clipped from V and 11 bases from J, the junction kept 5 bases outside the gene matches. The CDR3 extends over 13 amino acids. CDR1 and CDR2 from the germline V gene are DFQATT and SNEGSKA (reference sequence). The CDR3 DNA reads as TGCAGTGCTAGAGTGACAGGGATGGCACCCCTCCACTTT. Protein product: CSARVTGMAPLHF.

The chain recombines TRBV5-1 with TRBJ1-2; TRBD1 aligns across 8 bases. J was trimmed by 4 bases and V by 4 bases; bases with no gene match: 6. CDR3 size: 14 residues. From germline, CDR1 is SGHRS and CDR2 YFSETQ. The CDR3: CASSPDRGGYGYTF. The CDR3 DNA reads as TGCGCCAGCAGCCCTGACAGGGGAGGCTATGGCTACACCTTC.

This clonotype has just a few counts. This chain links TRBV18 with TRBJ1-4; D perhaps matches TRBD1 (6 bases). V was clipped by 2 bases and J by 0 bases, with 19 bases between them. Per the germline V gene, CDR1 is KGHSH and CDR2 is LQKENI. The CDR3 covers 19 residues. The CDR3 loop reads CASSPRAVRTASTNEKLFF. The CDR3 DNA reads TGTGCCAGCTCACCAAGAGCCGTAAGGACAGCTTCAACTAATGAAAAACTGTTTTTT.

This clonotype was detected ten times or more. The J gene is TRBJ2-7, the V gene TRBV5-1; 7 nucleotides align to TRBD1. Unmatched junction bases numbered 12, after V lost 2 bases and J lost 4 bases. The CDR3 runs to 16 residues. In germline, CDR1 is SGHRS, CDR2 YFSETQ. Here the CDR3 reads CASSFRGTALQYEQYF. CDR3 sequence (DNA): TGCGCCAGCAGCTTTAGGGGGACAGCACTTCAATACGAGCAGTACTTC.

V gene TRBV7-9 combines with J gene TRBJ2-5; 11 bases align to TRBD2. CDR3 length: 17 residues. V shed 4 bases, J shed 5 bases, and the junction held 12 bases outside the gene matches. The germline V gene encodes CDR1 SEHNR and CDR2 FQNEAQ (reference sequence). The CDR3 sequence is CASSSGLAGGPRETQYF. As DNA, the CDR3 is TGTGCCAGCAGCTCAGGATTAGCGGGAGGGCCGAGGGAGACCCAGTACTTC.

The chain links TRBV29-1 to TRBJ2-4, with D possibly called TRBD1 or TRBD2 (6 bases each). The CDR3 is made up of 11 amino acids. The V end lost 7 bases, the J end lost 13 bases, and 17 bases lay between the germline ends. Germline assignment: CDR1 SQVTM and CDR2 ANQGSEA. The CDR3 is CSAGKGDLQYF. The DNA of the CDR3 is TGCAGCGCCGGCAAGGGGGACTTGCAGTACTTC.

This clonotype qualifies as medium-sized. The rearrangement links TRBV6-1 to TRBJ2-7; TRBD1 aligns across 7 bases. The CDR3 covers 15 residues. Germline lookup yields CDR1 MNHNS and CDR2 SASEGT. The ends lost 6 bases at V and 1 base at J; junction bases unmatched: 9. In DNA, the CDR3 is TGTGCCAGCAGACCACTGGGACAGCAATCCTACGAGCAGTACTTC. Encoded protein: CASRPLGQQSYEQYF.

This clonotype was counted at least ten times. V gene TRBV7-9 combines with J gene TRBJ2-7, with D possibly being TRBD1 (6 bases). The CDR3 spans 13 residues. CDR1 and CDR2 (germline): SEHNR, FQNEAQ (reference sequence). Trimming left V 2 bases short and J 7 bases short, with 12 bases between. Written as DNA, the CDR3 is TGTGCCAGCAGCTTAACAGGGACGGGAGAGCAGTACTTC. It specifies CASSLTGTGEQYF.

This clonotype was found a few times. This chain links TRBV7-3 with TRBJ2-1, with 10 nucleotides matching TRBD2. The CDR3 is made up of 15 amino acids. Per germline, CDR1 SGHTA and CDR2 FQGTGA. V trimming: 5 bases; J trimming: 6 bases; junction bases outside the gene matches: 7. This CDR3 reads CASSPGLAVTNEQFF. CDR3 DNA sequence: TGTGCCAGCAGCCCCGGACTAGCGGTTACCAATGAGCAGTTCTTC.